In its sample, the clone carrying this T cell receptor beta chain was seen many times. Patients in the hyperthyroidism group, adults aged 18 to 65, were newly diagnosed, under 2 months' duration. Patients with other autoimmune diseases, uncontrolled infections, pregnancy or lactation were excluded. The PBMC fraction was derived from 9 to 10 ml of fresh peripheral blood. CDR1 DFQATT and CDR2 SNEGSKA come from the germline V gene (reference sequence). Trimming cost V 6 bases and J 2 bases, with 14 bases left between them. The CDR3 is 13 amino acids. The data are from a study of Graves' ophthalmopathy and Graves' hyperthyroidism. Amplification of the TCR beta CDR3 regions used RNA transcripts (as template). First-round RT-PCR with HTBI primers preceded a second-round multiplex PCR. TCRdb called the multiplex PCR reads again in MiXCR, with one record for every CDR3 protein. Among hundreds of thousands of distinct CDR3 sequences listed, 20% to 25% were seen once.

V is TRBV20-1 and J is TRBJ2-7, with no clear D. This receptor was taken from a woman aged 18-29 years with stable Graves' hyperthyroidism. Some clones in this sample may be carry-over from other donors' samples. The specimen was peripheral blood. The CDR3 bases are TGCAGTGCCGAAAAAGACGCCCCCTACGAGCAGTACTTC. This translates into CSAEKDAPYEQYF.